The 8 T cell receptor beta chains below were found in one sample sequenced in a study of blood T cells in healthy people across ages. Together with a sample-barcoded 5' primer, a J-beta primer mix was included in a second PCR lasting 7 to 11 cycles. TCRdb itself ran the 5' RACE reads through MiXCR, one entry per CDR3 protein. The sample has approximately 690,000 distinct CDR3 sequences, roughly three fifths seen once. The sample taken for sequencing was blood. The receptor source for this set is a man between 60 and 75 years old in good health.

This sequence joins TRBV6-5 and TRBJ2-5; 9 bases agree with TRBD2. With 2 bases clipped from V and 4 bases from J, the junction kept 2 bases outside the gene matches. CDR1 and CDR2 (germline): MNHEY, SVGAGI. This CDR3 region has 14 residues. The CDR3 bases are TGTGCCAGCAGTTACGTAGCGGGGGCAGAGACCCAGTACTTC. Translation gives CASSYVAGAETQYF.

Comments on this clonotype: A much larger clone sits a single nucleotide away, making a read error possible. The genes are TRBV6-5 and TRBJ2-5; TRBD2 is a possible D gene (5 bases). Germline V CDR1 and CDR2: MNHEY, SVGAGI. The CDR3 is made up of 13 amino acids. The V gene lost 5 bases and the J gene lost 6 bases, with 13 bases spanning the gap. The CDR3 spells CASSDGEGKTQYF. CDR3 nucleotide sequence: TGTGCCAGCAGTGACGGGGAAGGAAAGACCCAGTACTTC.

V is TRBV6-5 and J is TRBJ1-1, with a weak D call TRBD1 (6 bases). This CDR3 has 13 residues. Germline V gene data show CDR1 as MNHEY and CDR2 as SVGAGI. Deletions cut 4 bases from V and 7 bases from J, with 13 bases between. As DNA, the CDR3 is TGTGCCAGCAGTTCCCTGCGGACAGTTGAAGCTTTCTTT. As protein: CASSSLRTVEAFF.

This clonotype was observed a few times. Written as DNA, the CDR3 is TGTGCCAGCAGCCAAGATTGGACAGGGGGCGACAATGAGCAGTTCTTC. Amino acid sequence: CASSQDWTGGDNEQFF. The chain links TRBV3-1 to TRBJ2-1; 11 nucleotides match TRBD1. Germline CDR1 and CDR2: LGHDT and YNNKEL (reference sequence). Trimming cost V 0 bases and J 5 bases; bases outside gene matches: 3. The CDR3 extends over 16 amino acids.

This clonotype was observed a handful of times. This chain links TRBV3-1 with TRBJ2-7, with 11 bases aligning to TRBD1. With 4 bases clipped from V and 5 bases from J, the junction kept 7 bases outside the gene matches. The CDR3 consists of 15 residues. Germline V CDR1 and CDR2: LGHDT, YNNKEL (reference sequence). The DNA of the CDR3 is TGTGCCAGCAGCCTCCCCGGGACAGGGGGGAACGAGCAGTACTTC. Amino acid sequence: CASSLPGTGGNEQYF.

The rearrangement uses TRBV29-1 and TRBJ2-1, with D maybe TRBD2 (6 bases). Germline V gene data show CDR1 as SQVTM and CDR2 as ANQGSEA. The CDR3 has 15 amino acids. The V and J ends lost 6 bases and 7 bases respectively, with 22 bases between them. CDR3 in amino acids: CSVGGTLRALNEQFF. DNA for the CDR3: TGCAGCGTCGGCGGGACTTTGAGAGCTCTTAATGAGCAGTTCTTC.

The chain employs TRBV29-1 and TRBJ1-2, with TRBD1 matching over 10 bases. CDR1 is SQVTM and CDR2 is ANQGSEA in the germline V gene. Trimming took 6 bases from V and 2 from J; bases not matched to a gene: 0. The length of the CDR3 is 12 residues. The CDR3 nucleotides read TGCAGCGTGACAGGGGGCAACTATGGCTACACCTTC. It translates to CSVTGGNYGYTF. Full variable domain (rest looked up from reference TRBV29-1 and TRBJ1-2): SAVISQKPSRDICQRGTSLTIQCQVDSQVTMMFWYRQQPGQSLTLIATANQGSEATYESGFVIDKFPISRPNLTFSTLTVSNMSPEDSSIYLCSVTGGNYGYTFGSGTRLTVV.

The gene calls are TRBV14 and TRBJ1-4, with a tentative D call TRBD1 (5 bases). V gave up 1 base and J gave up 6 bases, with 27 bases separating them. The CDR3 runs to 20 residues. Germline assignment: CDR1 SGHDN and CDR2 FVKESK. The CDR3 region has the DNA TGTGCCAGCAGCCAAGGACCCGGGACCGGGGTGTATCCCCCTGATGAAAAACTGTTTTTT. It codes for CASSQGPGTGVYPPDEKLFF.